The present T cell receptor beta chain was sequenced within a study of blood T cell repertoires in COVID-19. Whole-study context: Nucleic acid was either cDNA or gDNA, and it came from T cells, B-cell-depleted T cells, or PBMCs.

The CDR3 consists of 12 residues. Germline V gene sequence: CDR1 LNHDA, CDR2 SQIVND (reference sequence). Trimming took 4 bases from V and 3 from J, leaving 6 bases between them. Worth noting for this clone: This sample also contains other DNA sequences that code for the same CDR3.

The assay was immunoSEQ multiplex PCR, and TCRdb's table has in-frame clones only and misses some. This table holds 130,000 to 150,000 clones, approximately 82% found once. The chain recombines TRBV19 with TRBJ1-1, with D perhaps TRBD1 (6 bases). Material: peripheral blood. The clonotype was recovered from a human donor with acute or convalescent COVID-19. The donor label of this sample is uncertain. CDR3 protein: CASSNRDTEAFF. In DNA, the CDR3 is TGTGCCAGTAGTAACAGGGACACTGAAGCTTTCTTT.